The next 6 T cell receptor beta chains were all read from a single sample in a study of OX40 agonist ivuxolimab in advanced cancers. Clones were sequenced by immunoSEQ multiplex PCR, and TCRdb holds only the in-frame ones, with some missing. The sample lists approximately 45,000 clones, about 85% occurring once. The sample here was CD4+ or CD8+ T cells sorted from blood, taken in a trial of the OX40 agonist ivuxolimab. Source of these receptors: an adult with an advanced solid tumor such as melanoma, head and neck, liver or kidney cancer.

The chain employs TRBV7-9 and TRBJ1-2; tentatively, D is TRBD1 (6 bases). Germline V gene data show CDR1 as SEHNR and CDR2 as FQNEAQ (reference sequence). The CDR3 has 12 residues. The V and J ends lost 3 bases and 8 bases respectively, with 10 bases between them. CDR3 residues: CASSLTGLGYTF. DNA of the CDR3: TGTGCCAGCAGCTTGACAGGTCTCGGCTACACCTTC.

This chain joins TRBV5-1 and TRBJ2-7; 14 positions match TRBD2. The CDR3 spans 16 residues. V gave up 2 bases and J gave up 2 bases; unmatched junction bases: 3. Germline V lookup: CDR1 SGHRS, CDR2 YFSETQ. The DNA for the CDR3 is TGCGCCAGCAGCTTCGGGACTAGCGGGAGAACCTACGAGCAGTACTTC. Translated: CASSFGTSGRTYEQYF.

This clone was recorded once. V gene TRBV5-5 combines with J gene TRBJ2-1, with TRBD1 as a possible D gene (6 bases). V lost 4 bases and J lost 8, with 19 bases in between. Germline V gene lookup returns CDR1 SGHKS and CDR2 YYEKEE (reference sequence). The CDR3 covers 15 residues. CDR3 sequence (DNA): TGTGCCAGCAGCCTGACAGGTGGGTCTTTCGATGAGCAGTTCTTC. This encodes CASSLTGGSFDEQFF.

J is TRBJ2-3 and V is TRBV5-6, with 9 positions matching TRBD2. J was trimmed by 5 bases and V by 0 bases; bases with no gene match: 7. The germline gives CDR1 SGHDT, CDR2 YYEEEE. The CDR3 length is 16 residues. CDR3 in amino acids: CASSLVLAGIGDTQYF. CDR3 DNA sequence: TGTGCCAGCAGCTTGGTCCTAGCGGGAATAGGAGATACGCAGTATTTT.

The rearrangement uses TRBV7-8 and TRBJ1-2, with 10 bases aligning to TRBD1. Germline loops: CDR1 SGHVS, CDR2 FQNEAQ. J lost 8 bases, V lost 5 bases, and 5 bases had no gene match. There are 13 residues in the CDR3. The chain's CDR3 is CASSPGQGEGYTF. The DNA of the CDR3 is TGTGCCAGCAGCCCCGGACAGGGGGAAGGCTACACCTTC.

The chain carries TRBV27 and TRBJ2-3; TRBD2 is a possible D gene (5 bases). Germline loops: CDR1 MNHEY, CDR2 SMNVEV (reference sequence). This CDR3 contains 15 residues. The germline V and J ends were trimmed by 6 bases and 5 bases, with 18 bases remaining between them. The DNA for the CDR3 is TGTGCCAGCAGCTCCATGGGCGGAGGAGAAGATACGCAGTATTTT. Amino acid sequence: CASSSMGGGEDTQYF.